Sequencing of this T cell receptor beta chain was carried out in a study of post-analysis software for immune sequencing data (dated by TCRdb to between 2014 and 2017). Study-level background: Recorded disease courses included relapsing-remitting, secondary progressive and progressive-relapsing multiple sclerosis, with some patients lacking subtype annotation. Patient repertoires were compared against 11 previously published healthy control repertoires from donors aged 6 to 25 years. A subset of samples was prepared in parallel using single-end sample barcoding, then pooled and co-amplified after Illumina adapter ligation. Results and caveats for the whole study, not just this receptor: The control group was slightly older than the multiple sclerosis patient group. Significantly higher frequencies in patients than in controls were found for a handful of TRBV segments, including TRBV5-6, TRBV5-1 and TRBV20-1. Strong co-clustering of samples prepared in the same batch was shown by direct clustering with F measure, prompting a batch-effect correction. Significantly lower normalized Chao1 diversity was found in multiple sclerosis patients than in controls, suggesting substantial peripheral T-cell clonal expansion.

The CDR3 covers 15 residues, taking in both the cysteine and the phenylalanine. CDR3 DNA is the only sequence kept; it has 45 bases, read in frame from the first base. The germline V gene (reference sequence) sets CDR1 to MNHNY and CDR2 to SVGAGI. This clonotype has a handful of counts. No antigen is known for it. There are no base qualities to consult, and no much larger clone falls within one base. The library was obtained by PCR. TCRdb lists the instrument as Illumina HiSeq 2500. To reduce PCR and sequencing biases, unique molecular identifiers were built into the TCR beta cDNA libraries. Approximately 500,000 cDNA molecules were obtained per 1 to 10 million input T cells, so each molecule approximated one T cell. The patient libraries were prepared and sequenced using the same protocol as the earlier healthy control dataset. Samples belonging to the same batch were prepared together, multiplexed and sequenced on a shared HiSeq lane. The published analysis was carried out like this. MIGEC handled the raw barcoded reads, throwing out single-read molecular identifier groups before consensus assembly and CDR3 extraction. Clonotype tables were post-analysed with VDJtools, and diversity was normalized by down-sampling all datasets to the smallest sample size. To correct batch-related cross-sample contamination, repertoire overlap clustering matched CDR3 amino acid sequences but not nucleotide sequences. TCRdb reran the public reads through fastp at Q25 and MiXCR, keeping productive beta chains. When rows share a CDR3 protein, they turn into one entry using the most common DNA and genes. It is TCRdb's table, rather than the study itself, that gives the V and J calls and clone size. The sample table holds 650,000 to 850,000 distinct CDR3 sequences, of which around 42% were seen once. In total, the top ten clones hold around 4.7% of the sample.

To demonstrate the VDJtools post-analysis software, the study profiled TCR beta repertoires from the peripheral blood of 10 to 15 young patients with multiple sclerosis. The patients with multiple sclerosis were children and adolescents between roughly 6 and 15 years of age. The clonotype originates from a girl between 10 and 17 years old with multiple sclerosis. The source material was blood. The V gene is TRBV6-6 and the J gene is TRBJ2-4; the central 13 bases match TRBD2. The last part of the DNA fits TRBJ2-7 better; the J call may be wrong. The CDR3 protein: CASSGRLAGGYEQYF. The sequenced DNA is TGTGCCAGCAGCGGGAGACTAGCGGGAGGCTACGAGCAGTACTTC.